Shown below are 32 T cell receptor beta chains from a single sample sequenced in a study of T cells in localized non-small cell lung cancer (dated by TCRdb to about 2020). The library relied on the immunoSEQ multiplex PCR assay. TCRdb retrieved this table from immuneACCESS and kept in-frame rearrangements only. Not all clones are present; in checked studies, unresolved V genes account for under half, and no reason is known for the remainder. In this sample the table shows about 43,000 clones, 91% of which occur a single time. The ten largest clones add up to roughly a tenth of the sample. The starting material was PBMCs, obtained before any cancer treatment. These receptor sequences come from a woman between 35 and 70 years old with stage II lung adenocarcinoma.

The V and J genes are TRBV11-2 and TRBJ2-7; weak D call: TRBD2 (6 bases). Trimming shortened V by 5 bases and J by 4 bases, and 12 bases separated the two germline ends. Germline assignment: CDR1 SGHAT and CDR2 FQNNGV. The CDR3 loop spans 13 amino acids. CDR3 sequence: CASSHQLAYEQYF. CDR3 in DNA: TGTGCCAGCAGCCACCAACTAGCTTACGAGCAGTACTTC.

This sequence joins TRBV19 and TRBJ2-2; possibly TRBD1 for D (5 bases). Trimming took 2 bases from V and 4 from J, leaving 14 bases between them. CDR3 length equals 16 residues. Germline V lookup: CDR1 LNHDA, CDR2 SQIVND (reference sequence). Here the CDR3 reads CASSIQAGSGTGELFF. For the CDR3, the DNA is TGTGCCAGTAGTATACAGGCAGGGTCAGGCACCGGGGAGCTGTTTTTT.

The V gene is TRBV29-1, the J gene TRBJ1-2, with 9 bases identical to TRBD1. Germline CDR1 reads SQVTM; CDR2 reads ANQGSEA. CDR3 size: 15 residues. With V trimmed by 6 bases and J by 6 bases, 14 bases remained unmatched. Written as DNA, the CDR3 is TGCAGCGTCTCCAGCCGACAGGGGGGATTTCATGGCTACACCTTC. Protein: CSVSSRQGGFHGYTF.

This chain links TRBV19 with TRBJ2-1; 9 nucleotides line up with TRBD1. This CDR3 spans 16 amino acids. V lost 2 bases, J lost 2 bases, and 4 bases stayed unmatched. The germline V gene encodes CDR1 LNHDA and CDR2 SQIVND (reference sequence). CDR3 in DNA: TGTGCCAGTAGTATATCGCGACAGGGGGCCTACAATGAGCAGTTCTTC. As protein: CASSISRQGAYNEQFF.

This clone was found once. This chain links TRBV5-6 with TRBJ2-1; 7 nucleotides match TRBD1. The germline gives CDR1 SGHDT, CDR2 YYEEEE. CDR3 length: 15 residues. V was clipped by 7 bases and J by 8 bases; unmatched bases: 15. DNA of the CDR3: TGTGCCAGCCGTGAAGACAGGGTCTTTTTCCATGAGCAGTTCTTC. This gives the protein CASREDRVFFHEQFF.

As for this clone: Other DNA sequences of this sample code for an identical CDR3. The rearrangement uses TRBV6-5 and TRBJ1-5, with D possibly matching TRBD1 (5 bases). This CDR3 comprises 13 residues. With 0 bases removed from V and 5 bases from J, the gap between germline ends came to 5 bases. Germline values: CDR1 MNHEY, CDR2 SVGAGI. The CDR3 bases are TGTGCCAGCAGTTACTCGGGGGATCAGCCCCAGCATTTT. The encoded protein is CASSYSGDQPQHF.

This chain connects TRBV6-1 to TRBJ2-7; D may match TRBD1 or TRBD2 (5 bases each). V lost 1 base, J lost 5 bases, and 18 bases lay in between. The CDR3 runs to 16 residues. Germline CDR1 is MNHNS and CDR2 is SASEGT. CDR3 amino acids: CASSEGVGQGVDEQYF. The CDR3 DNA reads as TGTGCCAGCAGTGAAGGGGTCGGGCAGGGAGTAGACGAGCAGTACTTC.

This chain connects TRBV19 to TRBJ2-7, with TRBD1 matching 9 bases. Trimming cost V 4 bases and J 2 bases; bases outside gene matches: 3. The CDR3 is 14 residues long. In germline, CDR1 is LNHDA, CDR2 SQIVND (reference sequence). In DNA, the CDR3 is TGTGCCAGTAGTACGGGACAGGGACCCTACGAGCAGTACTTC. It is translated as CASSTGQGPYEQYF. Using reference TRBV19 and TRBJ2-7 for the parts outside the CDR3, the full variable domain is DGGITQSPKYLFRKEGQNVTLSCEQNLNHDAMYWYRQDPGQGLRLIYYSQIVNDFQKGDIAEGYSVSREKKESFPLTVTSAQKNPTAFYLCASSTGQGPYEQYFGPGTRLTVT.

The V call is TRBV5-4, the J call TRBJ1-3; a possible D gene is TRBD1 (6 bases). Trimming took 4 bases from V and 5 from J, leaving 16 bases between them. This CDR3 is built from 15 residues. CDR1 is SGHNT, CDR2 YYREEE, per germline (reference sequence). CDR3 nucleotide sequence: TGTGCCAGCAGCCGAGACAGGCTTAGTCGAAACACCATATATTTT. This encodes CASSRDRLSRNTIYF.

The V gene is TRBV11-2, the J gene TRBJ2-7; a possible D gene is TRBD2 (6 bases). Germline CDR1 is SGHAT and CDR2 is FQNNGV. V lost 1 base and J lost 9, with 10 bases in between. CDR3 length equals 12 residues. DNA of the CDR3: TGTGCCAGCAGCTTAGGACTAGTCGGGCAGTACTTC. Its protein is CASSLGLVGQYF. The full variable domain, with the rest looked up from reference TRBV11-2 and TRBJ2-7, is EAGVAQSPRYKIIEKRQSVAFWCNPISGHATLYWYQQILGQGPKLLIQFQNNGVVDDSQLPKDRFSAERLKGVDSTLKIQPAKLEDSAVYLCASSLGLVGQYFGPGTRLTVT.

The count of this clone is one. The gene calls are TRBV28 and TRBJ1-4; 10 bases agree with TRBD1. This CDR3 spans 15 amino acids. CDR1 MDHEN and CDR2 SYDVKM come from the germline V gene. Unmatched junction bases numbered 5, after V lost 5 bases and J lost 5 bases. This CDR3 reads CASSLGTGVNEKLFF. The CDR3, as DNA: TGTGCCAGCAGTCTGGGGACAGGGGTAAATGAAAAACTGTTTTTT.

The chain joins TRBV19 to TRBJ1-1; no definite D call. This CDR3 is built from 13 residues. Trimming left V 1 base short and J 0 bases short, with 3 bases between. Germline lookup yields CDR1 LNHDA and CDR2 SQIVND (reference sequence). This chain's CDR3 is CASSIVLNTEAFF. Written as DNA, the CDR3 is TGTGCCAGTAGTATAGTACTGAACACTGAAGCTTTCTTT.

The CDR3 protein is CASSMDRGHGETQYF. CDR3 DNA sequence: TGTGCCAGCAGCATGGACAGGGGGCATGGAGAGACCCAGTACTTC. The V and J genes are TRBV2 and TRBJ2-5, with 11 positions matching TRBD1. Germline V gives CDR1 SNHLY, CDR2 FYNNEI. V was clipped by 6 bases and J by 4 bases; unmatched bases: 7. The CDR3 spans 15 residues.

The chain combines TRBV25-1 with TRBJ2-7, with D perhaps TRBD2 (5 bases). With 4 bases removed from V and 9 bases from J, the gap between germline ends came to 25 bases. The germline CDR1 and CDR2 sequences are MGHDK and SYGVNS. This CDR3 has 16 residues. CDR3 residues: CASSGPRTALAVGQYF. The CDR3 DNA reads as TGTGCCAGCAGTGGGCCCCGGACTGCCCTTGCGGTGGGGCAGTACTTC.

The chain employs TRBV6-6 and TRBJ2-3; the D is unclear. Per germline, CDR1 MNHNY and CDR2 SVGAGI (reference sequence). The CDR3 is 11 residues long. The germline V and J ends were trimmed by 7 bases and 5 bases, with 7 bases remaining between them. This CDR3 reads CASKIGDTQYF. CDR3 in DNA: TGTGCCAGCAAGATTGGAGATACGCAGTATTTT.

The rearrangement uses TRBV27 and TRBJ2-5, with 10 positions matching TRBD1. The CDR3 spans 14 residues. Germline V lookup: CDR1 MNHEY, CDR2 SMNVEV (reference sequence). V was pared by 5 bases and J by 5 bases, with 5 bases of the junction left unmatched. This chain's CDR3 is CASSPTGGWETQYF. In DNA, the CDR3 is TGTGCCAGCAGTCCGACAGGGGGCTGGGAGACCCAGTACTTC.

This chain links TRBV6-5 with TRBJ2-3; possibly TRBD2 for D (6 bases). The CDR3 has 12 amino acids. The germline CDR1 and CDR2 sequences are MNHEY and SVGAGI. Trimming took off 4 bases at V and 7 bases at J, with 9 bases between the two ends. The CDR3: CASSSSAYTQYF. Written as DNA, the CDR3 is TGTGCCAGCAGTTCTAGCGCCTATACGCAGTATTTT.

A few counts support this clone. The V and J genes are TRBV11-2 and TRBJ2-4; D might be TRBD2 (5 bases). Germline V CDR1 and CDR2: SGHAT, FQNNGV. The CDR3 covers 12 residues. V shed 1 base and J shed 15 bases, with 13 bases lying between them. CDR3 loop: CASSLVAGSLYF. Written as DNA, the CDR3 is TGTGCCAGCAGCTTAGTTGCGGGCTCCTTGTACTTC.

The chain employs TRBV29-1 and TRBJ2-1; no firm D call. Trimming removed 4 bases at V and 4 bases at J, with 5 bases between. Germline V gene lookup returns CDR1 SQVTM and CDR2 ANQGSEA. There are 11 residues in the CDR3. In nucleotides, the CDR3 is TGCAGCGTTGGGCAGTACAATGAGCAGTTCTTC. This gives the protein CSVGQYNEQFF.

The rearrangement links TRBV28 to TRBJ1-1; no firm D call. This CDR3 has 14 residues. Germline V CDR1 and CDR2: MDHEN, SYDVKM. Trimming took 7 bases from V and 3 from J, leaving 15 bases between them. The DNA of the CDR3 is TGTGCCAGCACCCCCCCCGGGGTTGACACTGAAGCTTTCTTT. The encoded protein is CASTPPGVDTEAFF.

Note on this clone: At one boundary the junction diverges from the germline segment, which might be a read error. This rearrangement joins TRBV4-1 to TRBJ2-7; 8 nucleotides align to TRBD1. CDR3 size: 12 residues. Germline V gene lookup returns CDR1 MGHRA and CDR2 YSYEKL. Here the CDR3 DNA reads TGCGCCAGCAGCCACATTCCGGGACAGGTCGTTTTC. It encodes CASSHIPGQVVF.

The chain employs TRBV7-3 and TRBJ2-2; D remains unclear. Trimming cost V 5 bases and J 7 bases, with 11 bases left between them. Germline lookup yields CDR1 SGHTA and CDR2 FQGTGA. The CDR3 is 13 amino acids. The CDR3 nucleotides read TGTGCCAGCAGCCTGGATTATAACGGGGAGCTGTTTTTT. This encodes CASSLDYNGELFF.

The J gene is TRBJ1-3, the V gene TRBV18; no clear D. This CDR3 is built from 12 residues. Germline V gene lookup returns CDR1 KGHSH and CDR2 LQKENI. V lost 2 bases, J lost 4 bases, and 3 bases lay in between. The CDR3 DNA reads TGTGCCAGCTCACCAGGAGGAAACACCATATATTTT. Translated: CASSPGGNTIYF.

The chain joins TRBV5-1 to TRBJ1-2; maybe TRBD1 (5 bases). The V and J ends lost 0 bases and 8 bases respectively, with 20 bases between them. Germline CDR1 reads SGHRS; CDR2 reads YFSETQ. This CDR3 comprises 16 residues. The CDR3 loop reads CASSLVPHGGSGGYTF. The CDR3 DNA sequence: TGCGCCAGCAGCTTGGTCCCACACGGGGGTTCGGGAGGCTACACCTTC. The full variable domain, completed using reference TRBV5-1 and TRBJ1-2, is KAGVTQTPRYLIKTRGQQVTLSCSPISGHRSVSWYQQTPGQGLQFLFEYFSETQRNKGNFPGRFSGRQFSNSRSEMNVSTLELGDSALYLCASSLVPHGGSGGYTFGSGTRLTVV.

The genes are TRBV28 and TRBJ1-2; no firm D call. Germline CDR1 reads MDHEN; CDR2 reads SYDVKM. Deletions cut 3 bases from V and 4 bases from J, with 6 bases between. The CDR3 has 12 residues. The CDR3 nucleotides read TGTGCCAGCAGTTTTAGGGCCTATGGCTACACCTTC. Protein product: CASSFRAYGYTF.

The chain links TRBV28 to TRBJ1-5; TRBD1 might be the D (5 bases). Germline CDR1 is MDHEN and CDR2 is SYDVKM. The CDR3 extends over 15 amino acids. Deletions cut 5 bases from V and 4 bases from J, with 15 bases between. The CDR3 DNA follows: TGTGCCAGCAGTACCGGGGCTAGAGAGAATCAGCCCCAGCATTTT. It is translated as CASSTGARENQPQHF.

The chain has TRBV29-1 and TRBJ2-3, with D possibly TRBD2 on 6 matching bases. CDR3 length: 13 amino acids. The V and J ends lost 6 bases and 3 bases respectively, with 13 bases between them. Germline assignment: CDR1 SQVTM and CDR2 ANQGSEA. CDR3 bases: TGCAGCGTGCACGGAGCGGGTACAGATACGCAGTATTTT. It encodes CSVHGAGTDTQYF.

This clone was seen only once. The chain combines TRBV6-6 with TRBJ1-5; D remains unclear. The CDR3 is 13 residues long. V lost 7 bases, J lost 2 bases, and 9 bases lay in between. CDR1 and CDR2 from the germline V gene are MNHNY and SVGAGI (reference sequence). Here the CDR3 reads CASTRYGNQPQHF. The CDR3 DNA sequence: TGTGCCAGCACGCGGTACGGCAATCAGCCCCAGCATTTT.

CDR3 region: CASSADQAYEQYF. As DNA, the CDR3 is TGTGCCAGCAGCGCCGACCAGGCCTACGAGCAGTACTTC. The chain joins TRBV7-8 to TRBJ2-7; the D is unclear. Germline values: CDR1 SGHVS, CDR2 FQNEAQ. This CDR3 has 13 amino acids. The V gene lost 5 bases and the J gene lost 2 bases, with 10 bases spanning the gap.

This clone has just one count. This rearrangement joins TRBV7-3 to TRBJ2-7, with 10 bases lining up with TRBD2. Germline V gene data show CDR1 as SGHTA and CDR2 as FQGTGA. Germline trimming cut 5 bases from V and 2 bases from J; bases unmatched to any gene: 6. This CDR3 region has 15 residues. CDR3 region: CASSPGSGGTYEQYF. DNA of the CDR3: TGTGCCAGCAGCCCCGGTAGCGGGGGGACCTACGAGCAGTACTTC.

The J gene is TRBJ1-2, the V gene TRBV25-1, with 8 nucleotides matching TRBD1. V shed 3 bases and J 4 bases; nucleotides not matched to a gene: 7. CDR1 and CDR2 from the germline V gene are MGHDK and SYGVNS. The CDR3 sequence is 15 residues long. The CDR3 sequence is CASSDAGTGFYGYTF. In nucleotides, the CDR3 is TGTGCCAGCAGTGACGCAGGGACAGGCTTCTATGGCTACACCTTC.

The gene calls are TRBV19 and TRBJ1-5; D not resolved. CDR1 is LNHDA and CDR2 is SQIVND in the germline V gene (reference sequence). The CDR3 runs 15 residues. With 4 bases removed from V and 2 bases from J, the gap between germline ends came to 12 bases. This CDR3 reads CASSRGAEGNQPQHF. CDR3 nucleotides: TGTGCCAGTAGTAGGGGTGCGGAGGGCAATCAGCCCCAGCATTTT.